One and the same sample provided the 14 T cell receptor beta chains below, sequenced in a study of shared clonotypes between healthy human individuals. The data were produced by immunoSEQ multiplex PCR, yet TCRdb's version contains in-frame clones alone and is incomplete. The sample lists about half a million clones; roughly 80% were seen once. The sample was PBMCs. All receptors come from a woman aged 40 to 50 in good health. Some clones in this sample may be carry-over from other donors' samples.

V gene TRBV11-3 combines with J gene TRBJ2-1; 11 bases match TRBD1. The ends lost 5 bases at V and 7 bases at J; junction bases unmatched: 7. The CDR3 contains 15 residues. Per the germline V gene, CDR1 is SGHNT and CDR2 is YENEEA. Here the CDR3 DNA reads TGTGCCAGCAGCCCCGGACAGGGGGCTAGAAATGAGCAGTTCTTC. This translates into CASSPGQGARNEQFF.

V and J are TRBV5-1 and TRBJ1-4, with TRBD1 as a possible D gene (5 bases). This CDR3 contains 13 residues. Germline CDR1 SGHRS, CDR2 YFSETQ. V shed 2 bases and J shed 8 bases, with 10 bases lying between them. The CDR3 sequence is CASSFQGREKLFF. The CDR3 region has the DNA TGCGCCAGCAGCTTCCAGGGCAGGGAAAAACTGTTTTTT. Full variable domain (rest looked up from reference TRBV5-1 and TRBJ1-4): KAGVTQTPRYLIKTRGQQVTLSCSPISGHRSVSWYQQTPGQGLQFLFEYFSETQRNKGNFPGRFSGRQFSNSRSEMNVSTLELGDSALYLCASSFQGREKLFFGSGTQLSVL.

The chain joins TRBV10-1 to TRBJ2-1; TRBD2 agrees at 11 bases. The CDR3 contains 15 residues. Germline trimming cut 3 bases from V and 9 bases from J; bases unmatched to any gene: 7. CDR1 is WNHNN and CDR2 is SYGVQD in the germline V gene (reference sequence). The CDR3 reads CASSDRSSGRTEQFF. The CDR3 coding sequence is TGCGCCAGCAGTGATAGGTCTAGCGGGAGGACTGAGCAGTTCTTC.

This chain connects TRBV7-9 to TRBJ1-2, with 8 bases that match TRBD1. Germline V gene data show CDR1 as SEHNR and CDR2 as FQNEAQ (reference sequence). J was trimmed by 7 bases and V by 5 bases; bases with no gene match: 6. This CDR3 has 13 residues. CDR3 loop: CASSPGGAGGYTF. Written as DNA, the CDR3 is TGTGCCAGCAGCCCAGGGGGCGCAGGTGGCTACACCTTC.

V is TRBV2 and J is TRBJ2-3, with D tentatively TRBD1 (6 bases). Trimming removed 5 bases at V and 3 bases at J, with 9 bases between. Germline values: CDR1 SNHLY, CDR2 FYNNEI. The CDR3 consists of 13 residues. The CDR3 is CASSLDRTDTQYF. For the CDR3, the DNA is TGTGCCAGCAGTCTAGACAGGACAGATACGCAGTATTTT.

In regard to this clone: This may be a read error, as it is one base from a much larger clone. At the DNA level, this CDR3 is encoded by other sequences in the same sample as well. The chain is built from TRBV23-1 and TRBJ2-2; D may be TRBD1 (5 bases). TRBV23-1 is known as an ORF, though its function is uncertain. The CDR3 extends over 16 amino acids. The CDR3, as DNA: TGCGCTAGCAGGGAAATACAGTATGCGAACACCGGGGAGCTGTTTTTT. Protein: CASREIQYANTGELFF.

Worth noting for this clone: A single base is all that separates this from a far larger clone, so a read error is likely. Other DNA sequences of this sample code for an identical CDR3. This chain uses TRBV7-9 with TRBJ2-1, with D hard to call. This CDR3 contains 15 residues. The germline CDR1 and CDR2 sequences are SEHNR and FQNEAQ (reference sequence). CDR3 bases: TGCGCCAGCAGCTTAGTTCCAGAGGCCTACAATGAGCAGTTCTTC. This gives the protein CASSLVPEAYNEQFF.

The chain recombines TRBV7-9 with TRBJ1-1; D is undetermined. The germline CDR1 and CDR2 sequences are SEHNR and FQNEAQ (reference sequence). V dropped 1 base and J dropped 7 bases, with 10 bases sitting between them. The CDR3 spans 13 residues. The CDR3 is CASSLGVGSEAFF. The CDR3 DNA sequence: TGTGCCAGCAGCTTAGGAGTAGGCAGTGAAGCTTTCTTT. Based on the CDR3 plus reference TRBV7-9 and TRBJ1-1, the full variable domain is DTGVSQNPRHKITKRGQNVTFRCDPISEHNRLYWYRQTLGQGPEFLTYFQNEAQLEKSRLLSDRFSAERPKGSFSTLEIQRTEQGDSAMYLCASSLGVGSEAFFGQGTRLTVV.

The genes are TRBV5-6 and TRBJ2-2; D perhaps matches TRBD2 (6 bases). V lost 4 bases and J 5 bases, leaving 18 bases between the germline ends. Germline V gene data show CDR1 as SGHDT and CDR2 as YYEEEE. This CDR3 region has 16 residues. CDR3 residues: CASSALSSGLTGELFF. For the CDR3, the DNA is TGTGCCAGCAGCGCGTTGAGTAGCGGTCTTACCGGGGAGCTGTTTTTT.

This chain links TRBV28 with TRBJ2-1, with TRBD2 matching over 7 bases. The CDR3 is 17 amino acids. Per germline, CDR1 MDHEN and CDR2 SYDVKM. The junction had 19 bases not matched to a gene; V was cut back by 6 bases and J by 8 bases. The CDR3 nucleotides read TGTGCCAGCAGCTCTCCCCACTCTAGCGGCGACAAAGATGAGCAGTTCTTC. This sequence encodes CASSSPHSSGDKDEQFF.

The chain is built from TRBV5-1 and TRBJ1-2; weak D call: TRBD1 (5 bases). CDR1 is SGHRS, CDR2 YFSETQ, per germline. V lost 4 bases and J 3 bases, leaving 10 bases between the germline ends. This CDR3 has 13 residues. CDR3 in DNA: TGCGCCAGCAGCCCCGACAGTGACTATGGCTACACCTTC. Its protein is CASSPDSDYGYTF.

This chain joins TRBV2 and TRBJ2-1, with TRBD2 identical over 10 bases. This CDR3 region has 15 residues. Per germline, CDR1 SNHLY and CDR2 FYNNEI. Trimming removed 5 bases from V and 2 bases from J; junction bases left unmatched: 3. The CDR3 protein is CASSWTSGTYNEQFF. The DNA of the CDR3 is TGTGCCAGCAGTTGGACTAGCGGAACCTACAATGAGCAGTTCTTC.

In this sample, this clone turned up a few times. The identical CDR3 is also encoded by other nucleotide sequences in the sample. The genes are TRBV19 and TRBJ1-1; 7 bases are shared with TRBD1. Unmatched junction bases numbered 2, after V lost 4 bases and J lost 3 bases. CDR3 size: 13 residues. Germline CDR1 and CDR2: LNHDA and SQIVND (reference sequence). CDR3 loop: CASSSTGDTEAFF. DNA for the CDR3: TGTGCCAGTAGTAGTACAGGGGACACTGAAGCTTTCTTT.

The chain employs TRBV11-2 and TRBJ2-7, with a tentative D call TRBD2 (5 bases). The ends were cut back, 5 bases at V and 5 bases at J, with 16 bases in the middle. Germline V CDR1 and CDR2: SGHAT, FQNNGV. This CDR3 contains 14 residues. The CDR3 region has the DNA TGTGCCAGCAGCCCCCCGGTCGGGGTAAACGAGCAGTACTTC. As protein: CASSPPVGVNEQYF.